This T cell receptor (beta chain) derives from a study of T cells in Graves' hyperthyroidism and ophthalmopathy (dated by TCRdb to between 2019 and 2020). In the study overall: Peripheral blood was collected at initial diagnosis, before any treatment. To identify TCR V-J signatures that set the groups apart, the researchers used a discovery cohort of more than 95 patients, made up of around 42 with Graves' ophthalmopathy and some 58 with stable Graves' hyperthyroidism. Prospective prediction of ophthalmopathy was tested in an independent validation cohort of 18 to 20 hyperthyroidism patients and some 17 patients who later progressed to ophthalmopathy. For training and testing, the 100 or so patients in the discovery cohort were randomly divided in a 7:3 ratio. In addition, the study compared T-cell repertoires in thyroid tissue and in blood from roughly 6 Graves' hyperthyroidism patients. Following sampling, methimazole starting at 30 mg daily was given to hyperthyroidism patients, and high-dose intravenous methylprednisolone was given to ophthalmopathy patients. TCR Vbeta CDR3 sequencing of approximately 140 peripheral blood samples (fewer than 45 ophthalmopathy, roughly 74 hyperthyroidism and approximately 17 progressor patients) is reported in the paper.

The TCR beta CDR3 regions were amplified from the RNA transcripts. For the first round of RT-PCR on the TCR CDR3, the HTBI primer set was used together with the Qiagen OneStep RT-PCR kit. A second multiplex PCR round built the libraries, followed by size selection and purification. Libraries were sequenced paired-end with 100 bp reads on an Illumina HiSeq2000. Concerning the study's data processing: SOAPnuke was used to process the raw data, with reads discarded if the reads contained adapters or uncalled bases, had a mean Phred below 15, or lacked an exact constant-primer or identifier match. High-quality paired reads were merged using COPE v1.2.5, and each unique nucleotide sequence was defined as a clonotype. MiTCR v1.1 was used to align the clonotypes against IMGT TRBV, TRBD and TRBJ reference segments. Only V-J combinations with frequency above 0.0001, covering 98% to 99.2% of repertoires, were analysed. The TCS score was defined as the ratio of F50 (clonal expansion) to E x V (chaos), calculated using BLOSUM62-based TCRdist between CDR3 peptides within each V-J. Welch's t-statistics and random forest reduced some 510 V-J features to under 15, which were used in a naive Bayes classifier (R e1071). TCRdb handled the public reads itself, with Q25 trimming in fastp and clone calling in MiXCR, and kept productive beta chains. Each CDR3 protein gets just one entry, which takes the most common genes and DNA from the rows behind it. Here the V and J calls rest on TCRdb's processing, not on the authors' analysis. The table for this sample lists roughly 650,000 distinct CDR3 sequences; roughly 16% of them were counted only once. The ten largest clonotypes hold around 3.5% of the sample.

Ophthalmopathy patients had moderately to severely active disease, Clinical Activity Score of at least 3, NOSPECS grade of at least 4, and duration under 3 months. Exclusion was applied to patients with uncontrolled infections, other autoimmune diseases, pregnancy or lactation. Clinical symptoms, serum thyroxine and TRAb, thyroid ultrasound, and orbital computed tomography formed the basis for the diagnoses. PBMCs were separated from over 9 ml of fresh peripheral blood using Ficoll-Paque density gradient centrifugation. Total RNA was extracted using Trizol reagent, and RNA quality was assessed on an Agilent 2100 Bioanalyzer. What the work shows at the level of the full study, not this receptor alone: Ophthalmopathy was separated from stable hyperthyroidism by a 13 V-J signature model, with 87.88% sensitivity and 81% to 83% specificity obtained in cross-validation and 80%/75% obtained in testing. In validation, progression to ophthalmopathy was predicted by the model with more than 65% sensitivity and under 85% specificity, a median of roughly six months before onset. Blood samples also contained most of the expanded thyroid clonotypes (frequency above 0.001), which suggests that blood repertoires may reflect thyroid immune responses. Sample size was not statistically predetermined, and investigators were not blinded to group allocation.

The CDR3, from cysteine to phenylalanine, totals 13 residues. Of the read, only the CDR3 DNA is kept; its 39 bases are in frame from base 1. V is reduced by 2 bases and J by 2 bases, leaving a spacing of 6 bases between them. Based on the germline V gene, the CDR1 and CDR2 sequences are SNHLY and FYNNEI. This clonotype appeared many times. Its antigen has not been determined. No base qualities exist here, and no much larger clone lies one base off it. Recombination linked TRBV2 to TRBJ1-2, with the D gene uncertain. This receptor was obtained from a woman aged 35 to 49 with Graves' ophthalmopathy. The sequenced material came from blood. The CDR3 reads as follows: CASSETENYGYTF. In nucleotides, the sequence is TGTGCCAGCAGTGAAACAGAGAACTATGGCTACACCTTC.